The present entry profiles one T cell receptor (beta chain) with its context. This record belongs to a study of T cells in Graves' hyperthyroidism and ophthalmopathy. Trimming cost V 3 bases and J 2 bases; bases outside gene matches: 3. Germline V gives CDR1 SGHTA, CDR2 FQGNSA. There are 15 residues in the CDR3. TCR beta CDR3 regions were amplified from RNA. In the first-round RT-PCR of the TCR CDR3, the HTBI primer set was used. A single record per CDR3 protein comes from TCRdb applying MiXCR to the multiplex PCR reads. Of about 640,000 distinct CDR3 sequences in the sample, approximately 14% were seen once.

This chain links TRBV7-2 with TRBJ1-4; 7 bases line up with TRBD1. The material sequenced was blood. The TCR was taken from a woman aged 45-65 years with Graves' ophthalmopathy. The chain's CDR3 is CASSFADRTNEKLFF. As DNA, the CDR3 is TGTGCCAGCAGCTTCGCGGACAGGACTAATGAAAAACTGTTTTTT.